The present T cell receptor beta chain was sequenced within a study of cytomegalovirus exposure and HLA in healthy donors. General study findings and limits: It was in a later analysis that TCR association rates were seen to vary by HLA locus, highest for DRB1 and lowest for HLA-C. V- and J-gene trimming of TCR beta was linked (in a later analysis) to a missense DCLRE1C variant. A later analysis found that most CMV-associated TCR beta chains appeared HLA-restricted.

Both 60 Vbeta primers and 13 Jbeta primers went into the PCR. The table came from immunoSEQ multiplex PCR; TCRdb's copy has only in-frame clones and leaves some out. Seen here are 110,000 to 150,000 clones, roughly 80% observed once, and the top ten hold 3.5% to 5.5%. Germline CDR1 reads MDHEN; CDR2 reads SYDVKM. The CDR3 is made up of 13 amino acids. Trimming at V came to 5 bases and at J to 0 bases, leaving 0 bases not matched to a gene. Concerning this clone itself: Its antigen is unidentified.

The sequence was obtained from a woman aged 40 to 50 in good health and CMV-seropositive. Specimen: PBMCs. J is TRBJ1-1 and V is TRBV28; 7 nucleotides agree with TRBD1. The CDR3 here is CASSTGVNTEAFF. CDR3 nucleotides: TGTGCCAGCAGTACAGGGGTGAACACTGAAGCTTTCTTT.